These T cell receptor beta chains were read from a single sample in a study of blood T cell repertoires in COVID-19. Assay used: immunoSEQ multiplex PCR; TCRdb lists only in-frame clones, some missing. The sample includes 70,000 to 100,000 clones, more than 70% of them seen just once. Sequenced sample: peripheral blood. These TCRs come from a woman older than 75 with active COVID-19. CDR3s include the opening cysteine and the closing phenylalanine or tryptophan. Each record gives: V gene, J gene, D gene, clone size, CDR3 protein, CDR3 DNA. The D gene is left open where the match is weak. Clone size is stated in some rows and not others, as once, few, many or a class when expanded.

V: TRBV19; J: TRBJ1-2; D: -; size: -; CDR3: CASKVRGCGYTF; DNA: TGTGCCAGTAAGGTAAGGGGCTGTGGCTACACCTTC
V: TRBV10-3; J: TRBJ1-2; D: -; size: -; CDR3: CASLADPRSYGYTF; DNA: TGTGCCAGCTTAGCGGACCCGCGGAGCTATGGCTACACCTTC
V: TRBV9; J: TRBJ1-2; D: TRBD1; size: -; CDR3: CASSVAGTGVGYTF; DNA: TGTGCCAGCAGCGTAGCCGGGACAGGGGTTGGCTACACCTTC
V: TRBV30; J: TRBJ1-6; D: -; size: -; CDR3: CAWSVEQSPVYNSPLHF; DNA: TGTGCCTGGAGTGTAGAACAGTCGCCTGTCTATAATTCACCCCTCCACTTT
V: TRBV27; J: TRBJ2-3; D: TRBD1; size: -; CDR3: CASNRQGEIDTQYF; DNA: TGTGCCAGCAATAGACAGGGGGAGATAGATACGCAGTATTTT
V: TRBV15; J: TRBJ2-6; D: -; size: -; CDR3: CATSRAGVGANVLTF; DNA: TGTGCCACCAGCAGAGCCGGGGTCGGGGCCAACGTCCTGACTTTC
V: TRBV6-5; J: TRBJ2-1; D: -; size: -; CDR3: CASRTAGASYNEQFF; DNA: TGTGCCAGCAGAACCGCAGGGGCCTCCTACAATGAGCAGTTCTTC
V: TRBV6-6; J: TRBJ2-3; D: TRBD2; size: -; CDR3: CASSYVSSGFTDTQYF; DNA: TGTGCCAGCAGTTACGTGTCTAGCGGGTTCACAGATACGCAGTATTTT
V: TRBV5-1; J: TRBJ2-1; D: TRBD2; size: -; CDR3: CASSLEGLGINEQFF; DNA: TGCGCCAGCAGCTTGGAGGGACTAGGGATAAATGAGCAGTTCTTC
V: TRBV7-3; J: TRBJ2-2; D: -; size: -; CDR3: CASSFKNTGELFF; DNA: TGTGCCAGCAGCTTCAAGAACACCGGGGAGCTGTTTTTT
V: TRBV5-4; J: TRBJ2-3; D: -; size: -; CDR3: CASSLQGSADTQYF; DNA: TGTGCCAGCAGCCTACAGGGTTCGGCAGATACGCAGTATTTT
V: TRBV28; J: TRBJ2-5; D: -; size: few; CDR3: CASSLGGSQETQYF; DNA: TGTGCCAGCAGTTTAGGGGGGTCCCAAGAGACCCAGTACTTC
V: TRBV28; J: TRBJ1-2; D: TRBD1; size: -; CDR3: CASSPGTGINYGYTF; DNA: TGTGCCAGCAGTCCTGGGACAGGGATAAACTATGGCTACACCTTC
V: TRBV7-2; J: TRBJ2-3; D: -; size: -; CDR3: CASSLAGHKYF; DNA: TGTGCCAGCAGCTTAGCGGGACACAAGTATTTT
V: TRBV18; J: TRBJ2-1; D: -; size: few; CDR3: CASSILAGDGYSYNEQFF; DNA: TGTGCCAGCTCAATACTCGCAGGGGATGGTTACTCCTACAATGAGCAGTTCTTC
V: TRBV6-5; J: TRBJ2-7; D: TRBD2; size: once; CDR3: CASSYSPGIAGEQYF; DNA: TGTGCCAGCAGTTACTCCCCAGGAATAGCGGGAGAGCAGTACTTC
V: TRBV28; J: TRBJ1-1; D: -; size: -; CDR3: CASRALGTNTEAFF; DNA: TGTGCCAGCAGAGCCCTCGGGACAAACACTGAAGCTTTCTTT
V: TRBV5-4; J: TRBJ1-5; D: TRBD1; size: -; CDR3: CASSLGGAGGNQPQHF; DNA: TGTGCCAGCAGCTTGGGAGGGGCAGGGGGAAATCAGCCCCAGCATTTT
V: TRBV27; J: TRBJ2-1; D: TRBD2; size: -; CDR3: CASSSQALAGGNEQFF; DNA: TGTGCCAGCAGTTCGCAGGCACTAGCGGGAGGAAATGAGCAGTTCTTC
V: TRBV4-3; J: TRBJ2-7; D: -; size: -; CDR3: CASSQSKHGEQYF; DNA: TGCGCCAGCAGCCAAAGTAAGCACGGGGAGCAGTACTTC
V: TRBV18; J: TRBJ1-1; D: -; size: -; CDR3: CASSPMANTEAFF; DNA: TGTGCCAGCTCACCGATGGCGAACACTGAAGCTTTCTTT
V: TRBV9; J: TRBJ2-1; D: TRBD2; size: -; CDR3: CASSVAKAGAQLYNEQFF; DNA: TGTGCCAGCAGCGTAGCTAAAGCGGGGGCCCAACTCTACAATGAGCAGTTCTTC
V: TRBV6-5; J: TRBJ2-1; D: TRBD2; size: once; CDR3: CASTSGRAGYNEQFF; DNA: TGTGCCAGCACTAGCGGGAGGGCGGGGTACAATGAGCAGTTCTTC
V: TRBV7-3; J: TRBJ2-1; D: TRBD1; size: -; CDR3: CASSVRQGANWEGSYNEQFF; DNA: TGTGCCAGCAGCGTTAGACAGGGGGCGAATTGGGAGGGCTCCTACAATGAGCAGTTCTTC
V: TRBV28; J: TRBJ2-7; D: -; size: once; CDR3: CASSWGREQYF; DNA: TGTGCCAGCAGTTGGGGGCGAGAGCAGTACTTC
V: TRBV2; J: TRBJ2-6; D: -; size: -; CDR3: CASSEEGVLRANVLTF; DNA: TGTGCCAGCAGTGAGGAAGGGGTTCTTAGGGCCAACGTCCTGACTTTC
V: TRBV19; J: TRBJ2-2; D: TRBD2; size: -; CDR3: CASSSRLAGTGELFF; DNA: TGTGCCAGTAGTTCCCGACTAGCGGGCACCGGGGAGCTGTTTTTT
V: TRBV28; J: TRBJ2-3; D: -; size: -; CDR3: CASSSRTATDTQYF; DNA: TGTGCCAGCAGTTCAAGGACAGCGACAGATACGCAGTATTTT
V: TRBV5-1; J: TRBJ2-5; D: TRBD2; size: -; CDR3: CASSPRLAGETQYF; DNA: TGCGCCAGCAGCCCTCGACTAGCTGGAGAGACCCAGTACTTC
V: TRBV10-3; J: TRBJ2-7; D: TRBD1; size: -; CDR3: CAIKGQTFAEQYF; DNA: TGTGCCATCAAGGGACAGACCTTTGCCGAGCAGTACTTC
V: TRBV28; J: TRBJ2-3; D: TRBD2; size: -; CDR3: CASSSSSGGITHTQYF; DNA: TGTGCCAGCAGTAGCTCTAGCGGGGGGATCACACATACGCAGTATTTT
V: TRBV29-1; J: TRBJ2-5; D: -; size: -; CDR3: CSVATGVTLQETQYF; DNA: TGCAGCGTTGCAACCGGGGTGACCCTCCAAGAGACCCAGTACTTC
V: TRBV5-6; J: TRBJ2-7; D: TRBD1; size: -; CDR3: CASSLTGKEQYF; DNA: TGTGCCAGCAGCCTGACAGGGAAGGAGCAGTACTTC
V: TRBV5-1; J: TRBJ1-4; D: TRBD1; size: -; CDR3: CASSPGTGGYEKLFF; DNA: TGCGCCAGCAGCCCGGGGACAGGGGGGTACGAAAAACTGTTTTTT
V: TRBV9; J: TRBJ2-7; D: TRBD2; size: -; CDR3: CASSVAGSSGIYEQYF; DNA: TGTGCCAGCAGCGTAGCCGGGTCTAGCGGGATTTACGAGCAGTACTTC
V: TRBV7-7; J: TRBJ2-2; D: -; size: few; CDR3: CASSRAQGIGELFF; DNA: TGTGCCAGCAGCCGGGCCCAGGGGATCGGGGAGCTGTTTTTT
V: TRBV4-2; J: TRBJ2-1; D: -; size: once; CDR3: CASSQTTPEQFF; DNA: TGTGCCAGCAGCCAAACGACACCTGAGCAGTTCTTC
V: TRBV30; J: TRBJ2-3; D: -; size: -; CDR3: CAYRRGSTDTQYF; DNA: TGTGCCTACCGCCGGGGGTCCACAGATACGCAGTATTTT
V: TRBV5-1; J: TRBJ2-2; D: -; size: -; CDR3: CASSLGAGWVGELFF; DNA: TGCGCCAGCAGCTTGGGGGCAGGCTGGGTCGGGGAGCTGTTTTTT
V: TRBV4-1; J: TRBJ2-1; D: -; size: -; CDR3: CASSQADPSYNEQFF; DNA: TGCGCCAGCAGCCAAGCAGATCCCTCCTACAATGAGCAGTTCTTC
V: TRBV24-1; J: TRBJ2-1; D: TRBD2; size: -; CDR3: CATSDFGRNYNEQFF; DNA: TGTGCCACCAGTGATTTCGGGAGGAACTACAATGAGCAGTTCTTC
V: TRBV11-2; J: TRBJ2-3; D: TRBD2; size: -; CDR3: CASAGLAGGSYTQYF; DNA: TGTGCCAGCGCAGGACTAGCGGGAGGGTCATATACGCAGTATTTT
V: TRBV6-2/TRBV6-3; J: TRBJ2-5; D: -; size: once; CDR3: CASSYEREQTQYF; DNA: TGTGCCAGCAGTTACGAGAGGGAACAGACCCAGTACTTC
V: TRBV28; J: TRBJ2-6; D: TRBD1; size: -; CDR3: CASRSGTGNPSGANVLTF; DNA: TGTGCCAGCAGGTCCGGGACAGGGAACCCCTCTGGGGCCAACGTCCTGACTTTC
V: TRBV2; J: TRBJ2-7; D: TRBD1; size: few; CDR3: CASVVRGPTYEQYF; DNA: TGTGCCAGCGTCGTCAGGGGGCCGACCTACGAGCAGTACTTC
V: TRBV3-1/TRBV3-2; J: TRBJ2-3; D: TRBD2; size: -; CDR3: CASPPRDYEYF; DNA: TGTGCCAGCCCCCCCCGGGACTACGAGTATTTT
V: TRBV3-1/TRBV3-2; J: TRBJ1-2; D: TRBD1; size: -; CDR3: CASSQENRGNYGYTF; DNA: TGTGCCAGCAGCCAAGAGAACAGGGGTAACTATGGCTACACCTTC
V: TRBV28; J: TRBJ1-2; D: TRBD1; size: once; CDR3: CASSPGGSSVYHGYTF; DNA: TGTGCCAGCAGTCCAGGGGGCAGTAGTGTATATCATGGCTACACCTTC
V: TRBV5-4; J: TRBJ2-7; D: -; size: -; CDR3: CASSPEASVTYEQYF; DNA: TGTGCCAGCAGCCCCGAGGCGTCGGTCACCTACGAGCAGTACTTC
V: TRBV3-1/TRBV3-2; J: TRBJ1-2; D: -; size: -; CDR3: CASSQDSGTHYGYTF; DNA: TGTGCCAGCAGCCAAGACTCCGGGACACACTATGGCTACACCTTC